Listed below are T cell receptor beta chains from one sample, sequenced in a study of blood T cell repertoires in COVID-19. The method was immunoSEQ multiplex PCR; TCRdb's version includes in-frame clones alone and lacks a portion of them. The table has some 83,000 clones, roughly 87% seen once. The sequenced material came from peripheral blood. Receptors were obtained from a man aged 45-65 years with acute or convalescent COVID-19. Both conserved end residues are part of each CDR3. Fields, in order: D gene, J gene, V gene, clone size, CDR3 protein, CDR3 DNA. D genes are given only for firm matches. Only some rows state a clone size, as once, few, many or a class for expanded clones.

d_gene: .; j_gene: TRBJ1-5; v_gene: TRBV19; abundance: .; CDR3aa: CASSIRSGEPQHF; CDR3nt: TGTGCCAGTAGTATAAGGAGTGGAGAGCCCCAGCATTTT
d_gene: TRBD2; j_gene: TRBJ2-7; v_gene: TRBV7-9; abundance: .; CDR3aa: CASSPSLAGGPSYEQYF; CDR3nt: TGTGCCAGCAGCCCCTCCCTAGCGGGAGGGCCTTCGTACGAGCAGTACTTC
d_gene: TRBD1; j_gene: TRBJ2-2; v_gene: TRBV5-1; abundance: .; CDR3aa: CASGQGGPGELFF; CDR3nt: TGCGCCAGTGGACAGGGGGGACCCGGGGAGCTGTTTTTT
d_gene: .; j_gene: TRBJ2-1; v_gene: TRBV11-2; abundance: .; CDR3aa: CASSLDRGNEQFF; CDR3nt: TGTGCCAGCAGCTTAGATCGAGGCAATGAGCAGTTCTTC
d_gene: TRBD1; j_gene: TRBJ1-3; v_gene: TRBV19; abundance: .; CDR3aa: CASRDRGFLSSSGNTIYF; CDR3nt: TGTGCCAGTCGGGACAGGGGTTTTCTATCGAGCTCTGGAAACACCATATATTTT
d_gene: .; j_gene: TRBJ1-3; v_gene: TRBV5-1; abundance: .; CDR3aa: CASSDRGSGNTIYF; CDR3nt: TGCGCCAGCTCCGACAGAGGCTCTGGAAACACCATATATTTT
d_gene: .; j_gene: TRBJ2-2; v_gene: TRBV6-5; abundance: .; CDR3aa: CASSYKGGGGTGELFF; CDR3nt: TGTGCCAGCAGTTATAAGGGTGGGGGAGGCACCGGGGAGCTGTTTTTT
d_gene: TRBD1; j_gene: TRBJ1-6; v_gene: TRBV6-2/TRBV6-3; abundance: .; CDR3aa: CASSYSKGSGTANSPLHF; CDR3nt: TGTGCCAGCAGTTACTCGAAGGGATCAGGGACAGCTAATTCACCCCTCCACTTT
d_gene: .; j_gene: TRBJ2-5; v_gene: TRBV10-2; abundance: .; CDR3aa: CASGQGDGETQYF; CDR3nt: TGCGCCAGCGGCCAAGGGGATGGAGAGACCCAGTACTTC
d_gene: .; j_gene: TRBJ1-1; v_gene: TRBV7-2; abundance: .; CDR3aa: CASSTGQPNTEAFF; CDR3nt: TGTGCCAGCAGCACTGGACAGCCGAACACTGAAGCTTTCTTT
d_gene: .; j_gene: TRBJ2-7; v_gene: TRBV11-2; abundance: few; CDR3aa: CASSLGPGERYEQYF; CDR3nt: TGTGCCAGCAGCTTAGGCCCAGGGGAGAGGTACGAGCAGTACTTC
d_gene: .; j_gene: TRBJ1-3; v_gene: TRBV19; abundance: .; CDR3aa: CASSPPRQGNESGNTIYF; CDR3nt: TGTGCCAGTAGTCCCCCTAGGCAGGGGAATGAGTCTGGAAACACCATATATTTT
d_gene: .; j_gene: TRBJ2-5; v_gene: TRBV5-5; abundance: .; CDR3aa: CASSLGALSQETQYF; CDR3nt: TGTGCCAGCAGCTTGGGGGCACTGAGCCAAGAGACCCAGTACTTC
d_gene: .; j_gene: TRBJ2-2; v_gene: TRBV5-1; abundance: once; CDR3aa: CASSLQGLNTGELFF; CDR3nt: TGCGCCAGCAGCTTACAGGGATTGAACACCGGGGAGCTGTTTTTT
d_gene: .; j_gene: TRBJ2-2; v_gene: TRBV9; abundance: .; CDR3aa: CASSVGGGGIGTGELFF; CDR3nt: TGTGCCAGCAGCGTAGGCGGAGGGGGCATAGGCACCGGGGAGCTGTTTTTT
d_gene: .; j_gene: TRBJ1-3; v_gene: TRBV7-9; abundance: .; CDR3aa: CASSLGSGGASSGNTIYF; CDR3nt: TGTGCCAGCAGCTTAGGATCGGGTGGGGCAAGCTCTGGAAACACCATATATTTT
d_gene: TRBD2; j_gene: TRBJ2-3; v_gene: TRBV30; abundance: once; CDR3aa: CAWSVLAGVGDTQYF; CDR3nt: TGTGCCTGGAGTGTACTAGCGGGGGTTGGAGATACGCAGTATTTT
d_gene: TRBD1; j_gene: TRBJ1-1; v_gene: TRBV12-5; abundance: .; CDR3aa: CASGLVGQGSKDTEAFF; CDR3nt: TGTGCTAGTGGTTTGGTAGGACAGGGGAGTAAGGACACTGAAGCTTTCTTT
d_gene: .; j_gene: TRBJ1-3; v_gene: TRBV5-1; abundance: .; CDR3aa: CASSLAGGTPGNTIYF; CDR3nt: TGCGCCAGCAGCTTGGCCGGCGGAACCCCTGGAAACACCATATATTTT
d_gene: .; j_gene: TRBJ2-1; v_gene: TRBV4-1; abundance: once; CDR3aa: CASSQDGGGMKFF; CDR3nt: TGCGCCAGCAGCCAAGATGGAGGAGGGATGAAGTTCTTC
d_gene: .; j_gene: TRBJ2-3; v_gene: TRBV4-3; abundance: .; CDR3aa: CASSQGRGDTQYF; CDR3nt: TGCGCCAGCAGCCAGGGGCGGGGAGATACGCAGTATTTT
d_gene: TRBD2; j_gene: TRBJ2-1; v_gene: TRBV6-4; abundance: .; CDR3aa: CASSDSARGGGYNEQFF; CDR3nt: TGTGCCAGCAGTGACTCTGCTCGCGGGGGGGGCTACAATGAGCAGTTCTTC
d_gene: TRBD1; j_gene: TRBJ1-1; v_gene: TRBV28; abundance: .; CDR3aa: CASSLWTGALNTEAFF; CDR3nt: TGTGCCAGCAGTTTATGGACAGGGGCCCTGAACACTGAAGCTTTCTTT
d_gene: .; j_gene: TRBJ1-2; v_gene: TRBV7-9; abundance: .; CDR3aa: CASSLTVDYGYTF; CDR3nt: TGTGCCAGCAGCCTTACAGTTGACTATGGCTACACCTTC
d_gene: .; j_gene: TRBJ2-3; v_gene: TRBV5-1; abundance: .; CDR3aa: CASSLAADTQYF; CDR3nt: TGCGCCAGCAGCTTGGCGGCAGATACGCAGTATTTT
d_gene: .; j_gene: TRBJ2-1; v_gene: TRBV19; abundance: .; CDR3aa: CASSLSSSYNEQFF; CDR3nt: TGTGCCAGTAGTTTGAGTAGCTCCTACAATGAGCAGTTCTTC
d_gene: TRBD1; j_gene: TRBJ1-6; v_gene: TRBV2; abundance: .; CDR3aa: CASRGTGENSPLHF; CDR3nt: TGTGCCAGCAGGGGGACAGGGGAAAATTCACCCCTCCACTTT
d_gene: .; j_gene: TRBJ1-1; v_gene: TRBV4-2; abundance: .; CDR3aa: CASSQDKNTEAFF; CDR3nt: TGTGCCAGCAGCCAAGACAAGAACACTGAAGCTTTCTTT
d_gene: .; j_gene: TRBJ1-5; v_gene: TRBV28; abundance: .; CDR3aa: CASTQGQAQPQHF; CDR3nt: TGTGCCAGCACCCAGGGTCAGGCTCAGCCCCAGCATTTT
d_gene: TRBD2; j_gene: TRBJ2-3; v_gene: TRBV9; abundance: once; CDR3aa: CASSLTSGLTDTQYF; CDR3nt: TGTGCCAGCAGCCTAACTAGCGGGCTCACAGATACGCAGTATTTT
d_gene: .; j_gene: TRBJ1-2; v_gene: TRBV28; abundance: .; CDR3aa: CASSTNAGGQGYTF; CDR3nt: TGTGCCAGCAGCACGAACGCCGGCGGGCAAGGCTACACCTTC
d_gene: TRBD2; j_gene: TRBJ2-1; v_gene: TRBV18; abundance: few; CDR3aa: CASSPGTSGGYNEQFF; CDR3nt: TGTGCCAGCTCACCCGGGACTAGCGGGGGTTACAATGAGCAGTTCTTC
d_gene: .; j_gene: TRBJ1-3; v_gene: TRBV9; abundance: .; CDR3aa: CASTEGKDSGNTIYF; CDR3nt: TGTGCCAGCACCGAGGGTAAGGACTCTGGAAACACCATATATTTT
d_gene: TRBD2; j_gene: TRBJ2-3; v_gene: TRBV3-1/TRBV3-2; abundance: .; CDR3aa: CASTNIGAGMSTDTQYF; CDR3nt: TGTGCCAGCACCAATATTGGAGCGGGAATGAGCACAGATACGCAGTATTTT
d_gene: .; j_gene: TRBJ1-6; v_gene: TRBV6-1; abundance: .; CDR3aa: CASSEAAGFSDSPLHF; CDR3nt: TGTGCCAGCAGTGAAGCCGCAGGGTTCTCGGATTCACCCCTCCACTTT
d_gene: .; j_gene: TRBJ2-2; v_gene: TRBV24-1; abundance: .; CDR3aa: CATSEPLTGELFF; CDR3nt: TGTGCCACCAGTGAACCACTTACCGGGGAGCTGTTTTTT
d_gene: TRBD1; j_gene: TRBJ1-4; v_gene: TRBV14; abundance: .; CDR3aa: CASSPDRGLGKLFF; CDR3nt: TGTGCCAGCAGCCCCGACAGGGGGCTAGGGAAACTGTTTTTT
d_gene: .; j_gene: TRBJ1-1; v_gene: TRBV2; abundance: .; CDR3aa: CASSEAGGNTEAFF; CDR3nt: TGTGCCAGCAGTGAAGCGGGGGGGAACACTGAAGCTTTCTTT
d_gene: .; j_gene: TRBJ1-1; v_gene: TRBV4-1; abundance: .; CDR3aa: CASSPEGGNTEAFF; CDR3nt: TGCGCCAGCAGCCCCGAAGGAGGCAACACTGAAGCTTTCTTT
d_gene: TRBD1; j_gene: TRBJ1-1; v_gene: TRBV2; abundance: .; CDR3aa: CASRAGTGLGTEAFF; CDR3nt: TGTGCCAGCAGAGCCGGGACAGGGTTGGGAACTGAAGCTTTCTTT
d_gene: .; j_gene: TRBJ2-2; v_gene: TRBV11-2; abundance: .; CDR3aa: CASSPQPTGSGELFF; CDR3nt: TGTGCCAGCAGCCCCCAACCTACAGGGTCCGGGGAGCTGTTTTTT